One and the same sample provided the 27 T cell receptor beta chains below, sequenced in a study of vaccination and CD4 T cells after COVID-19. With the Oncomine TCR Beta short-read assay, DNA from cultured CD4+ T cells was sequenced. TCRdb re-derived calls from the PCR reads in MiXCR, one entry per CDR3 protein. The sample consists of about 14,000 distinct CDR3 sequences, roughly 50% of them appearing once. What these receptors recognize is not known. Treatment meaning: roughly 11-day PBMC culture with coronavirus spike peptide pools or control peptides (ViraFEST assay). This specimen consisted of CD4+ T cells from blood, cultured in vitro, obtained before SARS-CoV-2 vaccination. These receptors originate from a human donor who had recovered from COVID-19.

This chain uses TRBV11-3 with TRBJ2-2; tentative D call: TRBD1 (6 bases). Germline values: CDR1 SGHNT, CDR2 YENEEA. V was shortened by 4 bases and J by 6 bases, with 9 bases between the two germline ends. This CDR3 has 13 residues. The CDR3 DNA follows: TGTGCCAGCAGCTCGTGGGGGCCCGGGGAGCTGTTTTTT. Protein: CASSSWGPGELFF.

The CDR3 sequence: CASSVREVDTEAFF. CDR3 DNA: TGTGCCAGCAGTGTCAGGGAGGTTGACACTGAAGCTTTCTTT. J is TRBJ1-1 and V is TRBV7-9; weak D call: TRBD1 (5 bases). V gave up 6 bases and J gave up 3 bases, with 14 bases separating them. The CDR3 loop spans 14 amino acids. Germline-derived CDR1 and CDR2 are SEHNR and FQNEAQ (reference sequence).

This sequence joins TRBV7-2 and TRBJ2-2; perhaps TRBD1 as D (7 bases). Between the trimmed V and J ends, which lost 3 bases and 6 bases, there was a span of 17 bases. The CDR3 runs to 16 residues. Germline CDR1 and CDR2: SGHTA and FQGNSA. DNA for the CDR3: TGTGCCAGCAGCTTCTTCGACAGCAGGGGGGCCGGGGAGCTGTTTTTT. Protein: CASSFFDSRGAGELFF.

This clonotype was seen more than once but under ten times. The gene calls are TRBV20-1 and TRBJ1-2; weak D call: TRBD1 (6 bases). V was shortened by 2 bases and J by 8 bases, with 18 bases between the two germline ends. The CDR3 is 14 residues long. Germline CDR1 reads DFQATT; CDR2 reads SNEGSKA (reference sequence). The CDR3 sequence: CSARLRGNSEGYTF. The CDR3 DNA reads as TGCAGTGCTAGACTGAGGGGGAATTCGGAAGGCTACACCTTC.

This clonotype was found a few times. CDR3 DNA sequence: TGTGCCAGCAGCTTAGTCGCGGGAGGGAATAATTCACCCCTCCACTTT. Its translation: CASSLVAGGNNSPLHF. The chain carries TRBV7-2 and TRBJ1-6, with unresolved D. The CDR3 consists of 16 residues. CDR1 is SGHTA, CDR2 FQGNSA, per germline. Trimming stripped 1 base from V and 5 bases from J, with 12 bases between.

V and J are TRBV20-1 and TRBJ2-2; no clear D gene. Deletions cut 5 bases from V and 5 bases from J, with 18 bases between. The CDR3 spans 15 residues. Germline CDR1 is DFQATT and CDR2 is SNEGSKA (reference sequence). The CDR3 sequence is CSALDPGKGTGELFF. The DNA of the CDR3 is TGCAGTGCTCTAGACCCGGGTAAAGGAACCGGGGAGCTGTTTTTT.

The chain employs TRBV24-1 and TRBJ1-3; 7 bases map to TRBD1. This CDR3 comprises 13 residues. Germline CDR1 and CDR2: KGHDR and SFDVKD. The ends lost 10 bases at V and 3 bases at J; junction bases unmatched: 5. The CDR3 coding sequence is TGTGCCACAGGGGGCGCGGATGGAAACACCATATATTTT. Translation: CATGGADGNTIYF.

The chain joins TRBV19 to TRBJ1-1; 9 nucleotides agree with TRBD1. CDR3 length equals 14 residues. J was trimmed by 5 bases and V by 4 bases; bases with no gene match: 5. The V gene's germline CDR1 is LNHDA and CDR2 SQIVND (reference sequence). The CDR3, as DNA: TGTGCCAGTAGTAGGGACAGGGAAGGGACTGAAGCTTTCTTT. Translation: CASSRDREGTEAFF.

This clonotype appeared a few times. CDR3 sequence reads: CASSPHAQGSDYGYTF. CDR3 DNA: TGTGCCAGCAGCCCACACGCACAGGGTTCCGACTATGGCTACACCTTC. This sequence joins TRBV7-2 and TRBJ1-2, with D perhaps matching TRBD1 (6 bases). The CDR3 loop spans 16 amino acids. CDR1 and CDR2 from the germline V gene are SGHTA and FQGNSA. Trimming left V 5 bases short and J 3 bases short, with 19 bases between.

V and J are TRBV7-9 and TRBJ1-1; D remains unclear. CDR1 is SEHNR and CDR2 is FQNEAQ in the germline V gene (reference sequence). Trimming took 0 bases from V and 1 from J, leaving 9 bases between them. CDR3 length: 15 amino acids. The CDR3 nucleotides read TGTGCCAGCAGCTTAGCCGGACGGCCGAACACTGAAGCTTTCTTT. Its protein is CASSLAGRPNTEAFF.

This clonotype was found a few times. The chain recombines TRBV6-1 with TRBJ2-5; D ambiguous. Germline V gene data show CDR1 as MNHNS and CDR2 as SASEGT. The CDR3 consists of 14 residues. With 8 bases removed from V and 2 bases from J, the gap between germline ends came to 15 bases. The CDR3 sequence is CASGTYGRQETQYF. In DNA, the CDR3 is TGTGCCAGCGGAACGTATGGCAGGCAAGAGACCCAGTACTTC.

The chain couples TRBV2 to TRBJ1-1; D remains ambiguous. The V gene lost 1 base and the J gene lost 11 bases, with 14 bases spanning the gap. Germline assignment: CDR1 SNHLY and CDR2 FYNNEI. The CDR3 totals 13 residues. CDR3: CASSEEQEGMAFF. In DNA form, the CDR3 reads TGTGCCAGCAGTGAAGAGCAGGAAGGTATGGCTTTCTTT. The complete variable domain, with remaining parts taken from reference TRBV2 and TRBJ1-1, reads EPEVTQTPSHQVTQMGQEVILRCVPISNHLYFYWYRQILGQKVEFLVSFYNNEISEKSEIFDDQFSVERPDGSNFTLKIRSTKLEDSAMYFCASSEEQEGMAFFGQGTRLTVV.

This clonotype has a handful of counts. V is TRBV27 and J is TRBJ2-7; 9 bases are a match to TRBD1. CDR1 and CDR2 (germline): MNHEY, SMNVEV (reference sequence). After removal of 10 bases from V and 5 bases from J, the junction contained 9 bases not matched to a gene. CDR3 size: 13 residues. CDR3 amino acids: CATGQGQGNEQYF. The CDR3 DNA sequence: TGTGCCACCGGCCAGGGACAGGGAAACGAGCAGTACTTC.

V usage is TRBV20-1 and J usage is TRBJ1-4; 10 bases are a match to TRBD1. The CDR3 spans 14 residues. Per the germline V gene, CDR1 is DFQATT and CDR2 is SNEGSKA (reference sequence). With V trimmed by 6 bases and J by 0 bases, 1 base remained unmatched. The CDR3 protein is CSAGTGATNEKLFF. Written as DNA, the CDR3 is TGCAGTGCCGGGACAGGGGCAACTAATGAAAAACTGTTTTTT.

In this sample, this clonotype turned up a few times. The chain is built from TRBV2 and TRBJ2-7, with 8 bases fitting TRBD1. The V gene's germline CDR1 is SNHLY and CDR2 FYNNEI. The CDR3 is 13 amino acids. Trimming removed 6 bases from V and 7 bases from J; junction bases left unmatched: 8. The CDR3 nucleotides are TGTGCCAGCAGACCGGACAGGGTTGGGGAGCAGTACTTC. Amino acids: CASRPDRVGEQYF. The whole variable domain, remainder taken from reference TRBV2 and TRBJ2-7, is EPEVTQTPSHQVTQMGQEVILRCVPISNHLYFYWYRQILGQKVEFLVSFYNNEISEKSEIFDDQFSVERPDGSNFTLKIRSTKLEDSAMYFCASRPDRVGEQYFGPGTRLTVT.

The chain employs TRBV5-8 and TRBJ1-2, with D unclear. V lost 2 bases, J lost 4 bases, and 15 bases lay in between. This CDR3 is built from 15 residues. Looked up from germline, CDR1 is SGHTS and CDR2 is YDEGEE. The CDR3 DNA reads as TGTGCCAGCAGCTTCCGGATGCGGGGTGGCTATGGCTACACCTTC. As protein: CASSFRMRGGYGYTF.

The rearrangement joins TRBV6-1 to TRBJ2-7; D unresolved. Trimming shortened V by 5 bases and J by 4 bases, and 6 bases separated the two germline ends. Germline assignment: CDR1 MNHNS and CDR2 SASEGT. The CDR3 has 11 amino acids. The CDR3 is CASSLTYEQYF. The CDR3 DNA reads TGTGCCAGCAGTCTAACTTACGAGCAGTACTTC.

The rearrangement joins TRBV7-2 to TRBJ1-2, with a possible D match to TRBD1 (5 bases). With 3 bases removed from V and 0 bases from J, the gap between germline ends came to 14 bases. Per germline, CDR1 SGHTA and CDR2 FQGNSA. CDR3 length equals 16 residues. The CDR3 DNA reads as TGTGCCAGCAGCTTCGACGGGACTGGGACTAACTATGGCTACACCTTC. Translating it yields CASSFDGTGTNYGYTF.

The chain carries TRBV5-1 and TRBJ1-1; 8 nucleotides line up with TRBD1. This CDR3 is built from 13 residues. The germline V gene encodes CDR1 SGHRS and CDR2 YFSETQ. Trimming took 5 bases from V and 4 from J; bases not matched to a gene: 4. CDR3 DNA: TGCGCCAGCAGTATCGACAGGGGCACTGAAGCTTTCTTT. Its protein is CASSIDRGTEAFF.

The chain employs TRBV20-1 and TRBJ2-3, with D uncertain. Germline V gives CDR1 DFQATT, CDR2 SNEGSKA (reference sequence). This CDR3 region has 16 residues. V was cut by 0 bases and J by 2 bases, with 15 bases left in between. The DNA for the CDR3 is TGCAGTGCTAGAGACGTTCTGGGATTCCCCACAGATACGCAGTATTTT. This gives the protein CSARDVLGFPTDTQYF.

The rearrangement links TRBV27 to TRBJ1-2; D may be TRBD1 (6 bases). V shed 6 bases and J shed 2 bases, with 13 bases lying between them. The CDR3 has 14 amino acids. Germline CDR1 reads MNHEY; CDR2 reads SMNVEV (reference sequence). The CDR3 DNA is TGTGCCAGCAGCACGGGACATTCCAACTATGGCTACACCTTC. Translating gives CASSTGHSNYGYTF.

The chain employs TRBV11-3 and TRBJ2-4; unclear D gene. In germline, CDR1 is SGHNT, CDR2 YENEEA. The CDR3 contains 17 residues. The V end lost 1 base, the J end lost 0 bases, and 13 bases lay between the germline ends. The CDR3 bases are TGTGCCAGCAGCTTAGGAGGTAGTGGGATAGCCAAAAACATTCAGTACTTC. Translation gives CASSLGGSGIAKNIQYF.

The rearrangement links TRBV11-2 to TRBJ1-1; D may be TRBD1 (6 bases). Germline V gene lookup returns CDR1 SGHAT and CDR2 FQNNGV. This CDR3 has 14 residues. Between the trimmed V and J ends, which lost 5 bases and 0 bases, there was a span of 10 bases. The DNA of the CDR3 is TGTGCCAGCAGCCGGACAGAAATGAACACTGAAGCTTTCTTT. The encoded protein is CASSRTEMNTEAFF. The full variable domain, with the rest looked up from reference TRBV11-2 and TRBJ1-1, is EAGVAQSPRYKIIEKRQSVAFWCNPISGHATLYWYQQILGQGPKLLIQFQNNGVVDDSQLPKDRFSAERLKGVDSTLKIQPAKLEDSAVYLCASSRTEMNTEAFFGQGTRLTVV.

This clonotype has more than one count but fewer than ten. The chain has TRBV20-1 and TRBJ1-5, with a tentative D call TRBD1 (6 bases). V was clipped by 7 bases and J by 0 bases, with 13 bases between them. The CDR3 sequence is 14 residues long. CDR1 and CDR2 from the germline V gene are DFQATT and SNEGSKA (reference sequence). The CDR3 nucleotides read TGCAGTGTCCCCCACAGGGATAGCAATCAGCCCCAGCATTTT. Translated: CSVPHRDSNQPQHF.

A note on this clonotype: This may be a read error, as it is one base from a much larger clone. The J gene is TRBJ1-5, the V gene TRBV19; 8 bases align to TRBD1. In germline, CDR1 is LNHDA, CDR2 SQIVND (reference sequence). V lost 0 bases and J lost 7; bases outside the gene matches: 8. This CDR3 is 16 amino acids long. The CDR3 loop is CASSIEGQGGGQPQHF. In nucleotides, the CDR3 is TGTGCCAGTAGTATAGAAGGACAGGGCGGGGGACAGCCCCAGCATTTT.

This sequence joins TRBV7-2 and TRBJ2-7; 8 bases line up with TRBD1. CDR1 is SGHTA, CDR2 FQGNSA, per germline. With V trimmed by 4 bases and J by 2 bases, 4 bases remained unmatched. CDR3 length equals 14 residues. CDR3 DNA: TGTGCCAGCAGCTCCACGGGACAGGCCTACGAGCAGTACTTC. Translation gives CASSSTGQAYEQYF.

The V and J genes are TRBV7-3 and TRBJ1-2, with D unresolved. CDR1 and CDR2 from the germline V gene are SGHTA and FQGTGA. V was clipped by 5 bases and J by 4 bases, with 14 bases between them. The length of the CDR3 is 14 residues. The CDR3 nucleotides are TGTGCCAGCAGCATCTCTAGGGAGGGCTATGGCTACACCTTC. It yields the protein CASSISREGYGYTF.